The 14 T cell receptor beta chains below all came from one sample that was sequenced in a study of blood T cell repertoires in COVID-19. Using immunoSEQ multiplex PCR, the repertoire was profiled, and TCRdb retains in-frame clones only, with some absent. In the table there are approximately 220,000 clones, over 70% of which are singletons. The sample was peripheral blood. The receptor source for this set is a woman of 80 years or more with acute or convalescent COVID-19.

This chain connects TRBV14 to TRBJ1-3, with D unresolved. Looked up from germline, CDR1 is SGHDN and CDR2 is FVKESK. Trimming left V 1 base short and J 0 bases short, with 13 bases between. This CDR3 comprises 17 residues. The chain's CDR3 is CASSQVRGKSSGNTIYF. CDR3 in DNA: TGTGCCAGCAGCCAAGTTAGAGGAAAAAGCTCTGGAAACACCATATATTTT.

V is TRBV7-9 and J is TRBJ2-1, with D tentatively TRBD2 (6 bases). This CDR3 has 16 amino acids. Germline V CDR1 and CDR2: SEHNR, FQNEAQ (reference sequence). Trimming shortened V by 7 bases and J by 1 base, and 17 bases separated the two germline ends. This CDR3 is CASTPGHGSSYNEQFF. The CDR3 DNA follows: TGTGCCAGCACCCCGGGGCACGGGAGTTCCTACAATGAGCAGTTCTTC.

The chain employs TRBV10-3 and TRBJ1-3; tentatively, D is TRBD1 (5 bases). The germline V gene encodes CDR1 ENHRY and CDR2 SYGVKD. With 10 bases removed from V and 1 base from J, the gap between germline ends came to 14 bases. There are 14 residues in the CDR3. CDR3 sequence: CATRGGESGNTIYF. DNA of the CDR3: TGTGCCACCCGCGGGGGGGAATCTGGAAACACCATATATTTT.

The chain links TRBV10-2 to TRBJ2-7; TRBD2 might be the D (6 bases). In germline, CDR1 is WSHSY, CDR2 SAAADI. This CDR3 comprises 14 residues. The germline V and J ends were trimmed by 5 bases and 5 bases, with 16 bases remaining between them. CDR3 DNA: TGCGCCAGCAGTTCCGCGGGGTACCGGAACGAGCAGTACTTC. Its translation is CASSSAGYRNEQYF.

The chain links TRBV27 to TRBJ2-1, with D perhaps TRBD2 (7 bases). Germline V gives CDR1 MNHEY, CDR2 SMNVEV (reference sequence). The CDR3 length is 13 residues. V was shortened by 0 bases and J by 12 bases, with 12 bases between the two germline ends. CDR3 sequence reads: CASSLSGGGGQFF. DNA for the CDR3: TGTGCCAGCAGTTTATCTGGGGGAGGGGGGCAGTTCTTC.

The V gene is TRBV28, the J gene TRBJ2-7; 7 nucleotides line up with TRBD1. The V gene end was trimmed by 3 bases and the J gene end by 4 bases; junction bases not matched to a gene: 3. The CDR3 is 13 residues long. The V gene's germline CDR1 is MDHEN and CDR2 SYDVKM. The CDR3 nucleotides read TGTGCCAGCAGTTTGCCGGGACAGTACGAGCAGTACTTC. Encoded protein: CASSLPGQYEQYF.

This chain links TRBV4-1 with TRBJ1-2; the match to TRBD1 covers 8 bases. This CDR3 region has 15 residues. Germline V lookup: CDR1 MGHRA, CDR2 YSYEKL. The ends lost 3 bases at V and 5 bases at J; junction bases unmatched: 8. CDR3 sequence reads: CASSHPGQGTYGYTF. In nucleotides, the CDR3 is TGCGCCAGCAGCCACCCCGGACAGGGAACTTATGGCTACACCTTC.

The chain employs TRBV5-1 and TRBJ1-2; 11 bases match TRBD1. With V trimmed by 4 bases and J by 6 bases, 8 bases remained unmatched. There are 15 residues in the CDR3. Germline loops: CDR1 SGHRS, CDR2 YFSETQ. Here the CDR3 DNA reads TGCGCCAGCAGCCCAGTAGGGGGACAGGGGGATGGCTACACCTTC. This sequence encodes CASSPVGGQGDGYTF.

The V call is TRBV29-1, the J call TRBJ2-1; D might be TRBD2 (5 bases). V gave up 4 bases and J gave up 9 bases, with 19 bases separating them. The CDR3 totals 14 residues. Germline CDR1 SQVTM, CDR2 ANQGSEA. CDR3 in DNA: TGCAGCGTTGCTCGGGATCTAGATTTCGGTGAGCAGTTCTTC. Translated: CSVARDLDFGEQFF.

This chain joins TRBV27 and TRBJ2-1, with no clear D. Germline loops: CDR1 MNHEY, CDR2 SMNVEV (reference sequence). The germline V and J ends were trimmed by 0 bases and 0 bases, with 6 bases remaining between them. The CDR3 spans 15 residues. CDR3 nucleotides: TGTGCCAGCAGTTTATCGATAGCCTCCTACAATGAGCAGTTCTTC. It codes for CASSLSIASYNEQFF.

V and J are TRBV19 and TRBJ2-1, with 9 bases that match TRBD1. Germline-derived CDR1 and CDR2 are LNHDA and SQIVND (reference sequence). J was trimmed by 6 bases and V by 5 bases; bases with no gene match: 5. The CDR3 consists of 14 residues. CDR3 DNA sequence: TGTGCCAGTAGTCGGGACAGGGCGGGCAATGAGCAGTTCTTC. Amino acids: CASSRDRAGNEQFF.

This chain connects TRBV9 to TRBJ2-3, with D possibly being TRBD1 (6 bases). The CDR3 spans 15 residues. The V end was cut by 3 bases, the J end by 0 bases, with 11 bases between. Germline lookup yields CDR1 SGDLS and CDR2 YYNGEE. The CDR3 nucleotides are TGTGCCAGCAGCGAACAGGGTCATAGCACAGATACGCAGTATTTT. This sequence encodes CASSEQGHSTDTQYF. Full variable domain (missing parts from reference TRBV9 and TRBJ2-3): DSGVTQTPKHLITATGQRVTLRCSPRSGDLSVYWYQQSLDQGLQFLIQYYNGEERAKGNILERFSAQQFPDLHSELNLSSLELGDSALYFCASSEQGHSTDTQYFGPGTRLTVL.

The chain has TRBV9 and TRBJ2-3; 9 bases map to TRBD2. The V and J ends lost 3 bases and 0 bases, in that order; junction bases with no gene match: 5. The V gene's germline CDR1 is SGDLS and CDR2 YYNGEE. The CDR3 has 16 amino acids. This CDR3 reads CASSATSGESTDTQYF. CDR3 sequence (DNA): TGTGCCAGCAGCGCGACTAGCGGAGAAAGCACAGATACGCAGTATTTT.

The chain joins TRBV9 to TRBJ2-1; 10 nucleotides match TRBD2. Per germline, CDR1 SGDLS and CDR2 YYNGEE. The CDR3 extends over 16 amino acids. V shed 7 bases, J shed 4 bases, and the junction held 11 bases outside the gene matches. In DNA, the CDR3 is TGTGCCAGCGGACGCAGTGGACTAGCGGATTACAATGAGCAGTTCTTC. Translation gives CASGRSGLADYNEQFF.